The 28 T cell receptor beta chains reported below all come from one sample, sequenced in a study of T cell changes during pregnancy in multiple sclerosis. Profiling relied on immunoSEQ multiplex PCR, and the TCRdb table lists in-frame clones only, not all of them. Here the sample spans 100,000 to 110,000 clones, about 90% being singletons. The sequences come from peripheral blood, collected after pregnancy. Receptors were obtained from a female donor with multiple sclerosis, enrolled in a pregnancy study.

V usage is TRBV29-1 and J usage is TRBJ2-1, with 11 positions matching TRBD2. CDR3 length: 14 residues. Trimming at V came to 6 bases and at J to 3 bases, leaving 4 bases not matched to a gene. Germline V gene lookup returns CDR1 SQVTM and CDR2 ANQGSEA. The CDR3 here is CSVGGLAGYNEQFF. The CDR3 DNA follows: TGCAGCGTGGGAGGACTAGCGGGCTACAATGAGCAGTTCTTC.

V usage is TRBV6-5 and J usage is TRBJ2-3, with 9 positions matching TRBD2. V shed 0 bases and J 6 bases; nucleotides not matched to a gene: 7. Germline CDR1 and CDR2: MNHEY and SVGAGI. The CDR3 is made up of 16 amino acids. The CDR3 loop is CASSYSRLAARDTQYF. CDR3 in DNA: TGTGCCAGCAGTTACTCGCGACTAGCGGCTCGGGATACGCAGTATTTT.

The gene calls are TRBV4-1 and TRBJ2-3; 10 nucleotides line up with TRBD2. There are 20 residues in the CDR3. The germline CDR1 and CDR2 sequences are MGHRA and YSYEKL. Unmatched junction bases numbered 14, after V lost 0 bases and J lost 2 bases. The CDR3 region is CASSQDVLVAGGGDTDTQYF. The CDR3 coding sequence is TGCGCCAGCAGCCAAGACGTCCTCGTAGCGGGAGGAGGGGACACAGATACGCAGTATTTT.

This CDR3 is CASSPGTERNYGYTF. In DNA form, the CDR3 reads TGTGCCAGCAGCCCAGGGACAGAGCGTAACTATGGCTACACCTTC. This sequence joins TRBV5-6 and TRBJ1-2; 7 bases map to TRBD1. In germline, CDR1 is SGHDT, CDR2 YYEEEE. The V segment lost 4 bases and the J segment 1 base; nucleotides outside the gene matches: 7. The CDR3 is made up of 15 amino acids.

The chain combines TRBV19 with TRBJ1-1; 9 bases are shared with TRBD1. V was pared by 7 bases and J by 3 bases, with 9 bases of the junction left unmatched. The CDR3 loop spans 15 amino acids. The germline V gene has CDR1 LNHDA and CDR2 SQIVND (reference sequence). This CDR3 reads CASIGTGTEHTEAFF. In DNA form, the CDR3 reads TGTGCCAGTATCGGGACAGGGACAGAGCACACTGAAGCTTTCTTT.

The chain recombines TRBV6-6 with TRBJ2-5; 7 bases map to TRBD1. With V trimmed by 5 bases and J by 5 bases, 5 bases remained unmatched. The germline CDR1 and CDR2 sequences are MNHNY and SVGAGI (reference sequence). This CDR3 spans 13 amino acids. CDR3 DNA: TGTGCCAGCAGTCCCCGACAGGGCGAGACCCAGTACTTC. Its translation is CASSPRQGETQYF.

The genes are TRBV28 and TRBJ2-1; TRBD2 matches at 9 bases. This CDR3 comprises 15 residues. With V trimmed by 3 bases and J by 4 bases, 4 bases remained unmatched. Germline V gene sequence: CDR1 MDHEN, CDR2 SYDVKM. The CDR3 region is CASSLTSGGYNEQFF. The CDR3 DNA reads TGTGCCAGCAGTTTGACTAGCGGAGGATACAATGAGCAGTTCTTC.

The chain recombines TRBV9 with TRBJ1-3, with 7 bases matching TRBD1. The CDR3 has 17 residues. V shed 3 bases, J shed 0 bases, and the junction held 9 bases outside the gene matches. In germline, CDR1 is SGDLS, CDR2 YYNGEE. The CDR3 protein is CASSASQGPYSGNTIYF. In DNA, the CDR3 is TGTGCCAGCAGCGCCTCACAGGGGCCATACTCTGGAAACACCATATATTTT.

The J gene is TRBJ2-7, the V gene TRBV6-5; the match to TRBD1 covers 8 bases. The CDR3 is 14 residues long. Germline V lookup: CDR1 MNHEY, CDR2 SVGAGI. After removal of 8 bases from V and 4 bases from J, the junction contained 10 bases not matched to a gene. The CDR3: CASGSTGGQYEQYF. CDR3 nucleotides: TGTGCCAGCGGGTCTACAGGGGGACAGTACGAGCAGTACTTC.

This rearrangement joins TRBV13 to TRBJ2-7; possible D gene TRBD2, 6 bases. Trimming removed 1 base from V and 7 bases from J, with 14 bases in between. The length of the CDR3 is 14 residues. Germline loops: CDR1 PRHDT, CDR2 FYEKMQ (reference sequence). The CDR3 loop reads CASSLEGGMGEQYF. CDR3 DNA sequence: TGTGCCAGCAGCTTAGAGGGCGGGATGGGGGAGCAGTACTTC. The full variable domain, rest sourced from reference TRBV13 and TRBJ2-7, is AAGVIQSPRHLIKEKRETATLKCYPIPRHDTVYWYQQGPGQDPQFLISFYEKMQSDKGSIPDRFSAQQFSDYHSELNMSSLELGDSALYFCASSLEGGMGEQYFGPGTRLTVT.

The gene calls are TRBV6-5 and TRBJ1-1; TRBD1 aligns across 9 bases. There are 14 residues in the CDR3. Trimming cost V 4 bases and J 1 base; bases outside gene matches: 1. Germline CDR1 MNHEY, CDR2 SVGAGI. The CDR3 DNA sequence: TGTGCCAGCAGTTGGGGACAGGGGAACACTGAAGCTTTCTTT. Protein product: CASSWGQGNTEAFF.

Only one count was recorded for this clone. The chain carries TRBV5-1 and TRBJ2-5; TRBD2 matches 10 bases. Germline values: CDR1 SGHRS, CDR2 YFSETQ. CDR3 size: 17 residues. The V and J ends lost 0 bases and 5 bases, in that order; junction bases with no gene match: 10. In DNA form, the CDR3 reads TGCGCCAGCAGCTTGGGCTCCCTAGCGGGGGCGGGGGAGACCCAGTACTTC. Protein: CASSLGSLAGAGETQYF.

This chain links TRBV7-3 with TRBJ2-3, with TRBD2 as a possible D gene (6 bases). CDR3 length: 13 residues. Germline CDR1 SGHTA, CDR2 FQGTGA. V was trimmed by 6 bases and J by 2 bases, leaving 9 bases between them. The CDR3 DNA follows: TGTGCCAGCAGTCGGGACTTCACAGATACGCAGTATTTT. Amino acids: CASSRDFTDTQYF.

The chain has TRBV2 and TRBJ2-6; 9 nucleotides match TRBD1. Trimming cost V 2 bases and J 2 bases; bases outside gene matches: 7. CDR3 length: 18 residues. The germline gives CDR1 SNHLY, CDR2 FYNNEI. CDR3 residues: CASSEYGTGRAGANVLTF. CDR3 sequence (DNA): TGTGCCAGCAGTGAATACGGGACAGGGAGGGCTGGGGCCAACGTCCTGACTTTC. The whole variable domain, remainder taken from reference TRBV2 and TRBJ2-6, is EPEVTQTPSHQVTQMGQEVILRCVPISNHLYFYWYRQILGQKVEFLVSFYNNEISEKSEIFDDQFSVERPDGSNFTLKIRSTKLEDSAMYFCASSEYGTGRAGANVLTFGAGSRLTVL.

The chain joins TRBV5-1 to TRBJ2-1; 8 bases line up with TRBD2. V shed 0 bases, J shed 4 bases, and the junction held 0 bases outside the gene matches. The germline CDR1 and CDR2 sequences are SGHRS and YFSETQ. The CDR3 is 14 residues long. The CDR3 is CASSLEREYNEQFF. For the CDR3, the DNA is TGCGCCAGCAGCTTGGAGCGGGAGTACAATGAGCAGTTCTTC.

V gene TRBV12-5 combines with J gene TRBJ2-1; 8 bases are a match to TRBD2. This CDR3 comprises 15 residues. V dropped 6 bases and J dropped 4; count of bases not matched to a gene: 8. Germline assignment: CDR1 LGHNT and CDR2 FRNRAP. The CDR3 protein is CASGRGLDNYNEQFF. The CDR3 region has the DNA TGTGCTAGTGGCCGGGGACTAGATAATTACAATGAGCAGTTCTTC. Drawing the rest from reference TRBV12-5 and TRBJ2-1, the complete variable domain is DARVTQTPRHKVTEMGQEVTMRCQPILGHNTVFWYRQTMMQGLELLAYFRNRAPLDDSGMPKDRFSAEMPDATLATLKIQPSEPRDSAVYFCASGRGLDNYNEQFFGPGTRLTVL.

The V and J genes are TRBV29-1 and TRBJ2-4; tentatively, D is TRBD2 (6 bases). The CDR3 loop spans 13 amino acids. Trimming removed 6 bases from V and 0 bases from J, with 9 bases in between. Germline V lookup: CDR1 SQVTM, CDR2 ANQGSEA. Written as DNA, the CDR3 is TGCAGCGTCGAGGGACTAGCCAAAAACATTCAGTACTTC. It codes for CSVEGLAKNIQYF.

The table lists this clone with a few counts. J is TRBJ1-2 and V is TRBV5-1; maybe TRBD1 (5 bases). The CDR3 consists of 13 residues. Trimming took 4 bases from V and 8 from J, leaving 15 bases between them. The germline V gene encodes CDR1 SGHRS and CDR2 YFSETQ. Here the CDR3 reads CASSGGRAYGYTF. DNA for the CDR3: TGCGCCAGCAGCGGGGGGAGAGCCTACGGCTACACCTTC. Drawing the rest from reference TRBV5-1 and TRBJ1-2, the complete variable domain is KAGVTQTPRYLIKTRGQQVTLSCSPISGHRSVSWYQQTPGQGLQFLFEYFSETQRNKGNFPGRFSGRQFSNSRSEMNVSTLELGDSALYLCASSGGRAYGYTFGSGTRLTVV.

V is TRBV5-1 and J is TRBJ1-2, with D perhaps TRBD1 (5 bases). The germline gives CDR1 SGHRS, CDR2 YFSETQ. This CDR3 is built from 15 residues. V lost 0 bases and J lost 4, with 13 bases in between. The CDR3 loop is CASSLVSGGLYGYTF. The CDR3 DNA is TGCGCCAGCAGCTTGGTATCTGGGGGACTCTATGGCTACACCTTC. Full variable domain (remainder filled in from reference TRBV5-1 and TRBJ1-2): KAGVTQTPRYLIKTRGQQVTLSCSPISGHRSVSWYQQTPGQGLQFLFEYFSETQRNKGNFPGRFSGRQFSNSRSEMNVSTLELGDSALYLCASSLVSGGLYGYTFGSGTRLTVV.

V is TRBV7-2 and J is TRBJ1-6; unclear D gene. V lost 3 bases, J lost 7 bases, and 10 bases lay in between. The CDR3 covers 14 residues. Germline V gene data show CDR1 as SGHTA and CDR2 as FQGNSA. The CDR3 sequence is CASSLNAQNSPLHF. DNA of the CDR3: TGTGCCAGCAGCTTGAACGCGCAAAATTCACCCCTCCACTTT.

The chain uses TRBV7-8 and TRBJ2-1, with 8 bases fitting TRBD2. V lost 0 bases, J lost 2 bases, and 3 bases stayed unmatched. Germline CDR1 SGHVS, CDR2 FQNEAQ. The length of the CDR3 is 16 residues. The CDR3 spells CASSLAGGGTYNEQFF. Here the CDR3 DNA reads TGTGCCAGCAGCTTAGCGGGCGGGGGGACCTACAATGAGCAGTTCTTC. The full variable domain, completed using reference TRBV7-8 and TRBJ2-1, is GAGVSQSPRYKVAKRGQDVALRCDPISGHVSLFWYQQALGQGPEFLTYFQNEAQLDKSGLPSDRFFAERPEGSVSTLKIQRTQQEDSAVYLCASSLAGGGTYNEQFFGPGTRLTVL.

The chain couples TRBV11-2 to TRBJ1-4; D is undetermined. The CDR3 length is 19 residues. V lost 4 bases and J lost 4, with 25 bases in between. CDR1 is SGHAT and CDR2 is FQNNGV in the germline V gene. CDR3 region: CASSSRSFGRRVFNEKLFF. CDR3 sequence (DNA): TGTGCCAGCAGCTCCCGGTCTTTCGGCAGGCGGGTCTTTAATGAAAAACTGTTTTTT.

The chain couples TRBV5-1 to TRBJ2-1; 9 nucleotides match TRBD2. The CDR3 spans 15 residues. CDR1 SGHRS and CDR2 YFSETQ come from the germline V gene. V gave up 4 bases and J gave up 8 bases; unmatched junction bases: 10. In nucleotides, the CDR3 is TGCGCCAGCAGCCCCGGGCTAGCGGGGAACTATGAGCAGTTCTTC. It specifies CASSPGLAGNYEQFF.

The V gene is TRBV5-1, the J gene TRBJ2-7; 10 nucleotides align to TRBD2. The germline V gene has CDR1 SGHRS and CDR2 YFSETQ. This CDR3 has 20 amino acids. Trimming at V came to 0 bases and at J to 2 bases, leaving 17 bases not matched to a gene. CDR3 bases: TGCGCCAGCAGCTTGGTTGGTAGCGGGGGGCCAACGGGATATACCTACGAGCAGTACTTC. Its translation: CASSLVGSGGPTGYTYEQYF.

The V call is TRBV7-8, the J call TRBJ1-2; D perhaps matches TRBD1 (5 bases). The CDR3 length is 14 residues. V lost 1 base and J lost 4, with 10 bases in between. CDR1 and CDR2 (germline): SGHVS, FQNEAQ. The CDR3 DNA reads TGTGCCAGCAGCTTAGGAGCAGGGCTCTATGGCTACACCTTC. Translating gives CASSLGAGLYGYTF.

The chain carries TRBV29-1 and TRBJ1-3, with a weak D call TRBD1 (5 bases). The germline V gene has CDR1 SQVTM and CDR2 ANQGSEA. The CDR3 runs to 13 residues. The V and J ends lost 7 bases and 4 bases respectively, with 14 bases between them. The CDR3 region has the DNA TGCAGCGCAATAAGGGGTTCCGGAAACACCATATATTTT. Translation: CSAIRGSGNTIYF. Supplemented by reference TRBV29-1 and TRBJ1-3, the full variable domain reads SAVISQKPSRDICQRGTSLTIQCQVDSQVTMMFWYRQQPGQSLTLIATANQGSEATYESGFVIDKFPISRPNLTFSTLTVSNMSPEDSSIYLCSAIRGSGNTIYFGEGSWLTVV.

V is TRBV7-9 and J is TRBJ1-1, with D unresolved. This CDR3 has 13 amino acids. V dropped 2 bases and J dropped 1 base, with 5 bases sitting between them. Germline CDR1 SEHNR, CDR2 FQNEAQ (reference sequence). The CDR3 spells CASSLSGNTEAFF. Here the CDR3 DNA reads TGTGCCAGCAGCTTATCAGGGAACACTGAAGCTTTCTTT. Drawing the rest from reference TRBV7-9 and TRBJ1-1, the complete variable domain is DTGVSQNPRHKITKRGQNVTFRCDPISEHNRLYWYRQTLGQGPEFLTYFQNEAQLEKSRLLSDRFSAERPKGSFSTLEIQRTEQGDSAMYLCASSLSGNTEAFFGQGTRLTVV.

This clone occurred once. The genes are TRBV9 and TRBJ2-3; 8 bases are a match to TRBD2. The CDR3 extends over 14 amino acids. Germline V gene lookup returns CDR1 SGDLS and CDR2 YYNGEE. V lost 3 bases, J lost 6 bases, and 6 bases stayed unmatched. In DNA, the CDR3 is TGTGCCAGCAGCGCCGGGGGGGGAGAGGATACGCAGTATTTT. It translates to CASSAGGGEDTQYF.